This TCR beta chain is from a study of siplizumab effects on memory and regulatory T cells. Comment on this clone: Its antigen is not identified.

Coculturing at 37°C lasted roughly 6 days for the mixed lymphocyte reaction cells. Study-wide points: Siplizumab gave mappable alloreactive CD4+ clones an average Treg-derived fraction of approximately 69%, against around 30% in controls. Alloreactive sequences from unstimulated CD4+ memory cells fell significantly with siplizumab.

The data were produced by immunoSEQ multiplex PCR, yet TCRdb's version contains in-frame clones alone and is incomplete. The sample carries over 10,000 clones, under 40% recorded once. Trimming left V 1 base short and J 2 bases short, with 4 bases between. From germline, CDR1 is SGHTA and CDR2 FQGTGA. The CDR3 is made up of 13 amino acids. Sequencing was carried out using CFSE-low (dividing) CD8+ T cells sorted from an allogeneic mixed lymphocyte reaction. The receptor was derived from a human donor in good health; the cells came from an allogeneic mixed lymphocyte reaction. V and J are TRBV7-3 and TRBJ2-3; D remains ambiguous. CDR3 residues: CASSLILTDTQYF. DNA of the CDR3: TGTGCCAGCAGCTTAATTCTCACAGATACGCAGTATTTT.